This TCR beta chain is drawn from a study of blood T cell repertoires in COVID-19. Study in general: Donors in the United States, Italy and Spain gave samples during acute or convalescent COVID-19. PBMCs, B-cell-depleted T cells, or T cells provided the cDNA or gDNA that made up the material.

While infection was still active, Seattle patients were enrolled and then followed longitudinally. Authors' methods: Reference gene primers were amplified, and this amplification served to estimate nucleated cell counts. The data were produced by immunoSEQ multiplex PCR, yet TCRdb's version contains in-frame clones alone and is incomplete. V, J and clone size derive from that table, while D and trimming were established from the DNA sequence. Here the sample spans 450,000 or so clones, around nine tenths being singletons. The CDR3 covers 14 residues. Germline values: CDR1 GTSNPN, CDR2 SVGIG (reference sequence). V shed 2 bases and J 2 bases; nucleotides not matched to a gene: 4.

The V gene is TRBV30, the J gene TRBJ1-2; 8 bases line up with TRBD1. Sequencing used peripheral blood. The receptor was isolated from a man younger than 35 with COVID-19, enrolled during active disease. The CDR3 coding sequence is TGTGCCTGGAGTACGGGACAGGCCAACTATGGCTACACCTTC. Translating it yields CAWSTGQANYGYTF.